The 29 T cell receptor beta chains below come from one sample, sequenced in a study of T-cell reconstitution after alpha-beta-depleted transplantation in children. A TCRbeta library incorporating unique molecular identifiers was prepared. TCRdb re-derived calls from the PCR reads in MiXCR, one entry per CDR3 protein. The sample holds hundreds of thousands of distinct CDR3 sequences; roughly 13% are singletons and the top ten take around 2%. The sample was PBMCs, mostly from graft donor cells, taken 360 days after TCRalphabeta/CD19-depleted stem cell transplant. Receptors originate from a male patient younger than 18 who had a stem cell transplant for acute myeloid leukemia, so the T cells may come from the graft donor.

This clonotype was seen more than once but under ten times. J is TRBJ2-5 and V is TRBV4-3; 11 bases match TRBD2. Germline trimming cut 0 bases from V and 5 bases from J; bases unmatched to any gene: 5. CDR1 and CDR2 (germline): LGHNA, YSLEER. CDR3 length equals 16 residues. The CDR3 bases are TGCGCCAGCAGCCAAGATCGACTAGCGGGATTGGAGACCCAGTACTTC. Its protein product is CASSQDRLAGLETQYF.

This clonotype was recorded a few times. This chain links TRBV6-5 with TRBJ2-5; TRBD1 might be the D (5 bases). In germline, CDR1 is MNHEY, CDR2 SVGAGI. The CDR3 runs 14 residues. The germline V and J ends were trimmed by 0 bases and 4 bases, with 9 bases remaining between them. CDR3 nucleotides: TGTGCCAGCAGTTACTCGTTAAGGGGAGAGACCCAGTACTTC. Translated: CASSYSLRGETQYF.

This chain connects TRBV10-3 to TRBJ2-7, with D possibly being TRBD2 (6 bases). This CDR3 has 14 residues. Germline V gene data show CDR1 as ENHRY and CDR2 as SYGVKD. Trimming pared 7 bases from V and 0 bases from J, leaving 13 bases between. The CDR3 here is CAIMGTARSYEQYF. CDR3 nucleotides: TGTGCCATCATGGGGACTGCCCGCTCCTACGAGCAGTACTTC.

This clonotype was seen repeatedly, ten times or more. The CDR3 is CASSLADLAGHSYEQYF. DNA for the CDR3: TGTGCCAGCAGTTTAGCGGACTTAGCGGGGCACTCCTACGAGCAGTACTTC. The chain joins TRBV12-3 or TRBV12-4 to TRBJ2-7; 8 bases are shared with TRBD2. V shed 0 bases, J shed 0 bases, and the junction held 7 bases outside the gene matches. The CDR3 consists of 17 residues.

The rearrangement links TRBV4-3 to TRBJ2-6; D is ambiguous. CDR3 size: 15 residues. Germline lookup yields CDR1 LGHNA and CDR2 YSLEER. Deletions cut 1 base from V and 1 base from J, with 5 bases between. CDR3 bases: TGCGCCAGCAGCCAAGCTGGATCTGGGGCCAACGTCCTGACTTTC. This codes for CASSQAGSGANVLTF.

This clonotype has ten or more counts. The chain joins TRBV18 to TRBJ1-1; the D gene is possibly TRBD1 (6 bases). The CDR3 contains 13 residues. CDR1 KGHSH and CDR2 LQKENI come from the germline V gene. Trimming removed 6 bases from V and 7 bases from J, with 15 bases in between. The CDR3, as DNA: TGTGCCAGCTCCCCCGGGGGGGCAAATGAAGCTTTCTTT. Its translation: CASSPGGANEAFF.

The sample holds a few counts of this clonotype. The CDR3 region is CSAARTMYQETQYF. In DNA form, the CDR3 reads TGCAGTGCTGCCAGGACGATGTACCAAGAGACCCAGTACTTC. The chain links TRBV20-1 to TRBJ2-5; no clear D. The CDR3 loop spans 14 amino acids. V was trimmed by 5 bases and J by 0 bases, leaving 13 bases between them. CDR1 DFQATT and CDR2 SNEGSKA come from the germline V gene (reference sequence).

CDR3 nucleotide sequence: TGTGCCAGCAGCTTGGTTTTCGGGAGGACCGGGGAGCTGTTTTTT. Amino acid sequence: CASSLVFGRTGELFF. The chain has TRBV5-5 and TRBJ2-2; 7 bases line up with TRBD2. Germline V gives CDR1 SGHKS, CDR2 YYEKEE (reference sequence). The V and J ends lost 0 bases and 5 bases, in that order; junction bases with no gene match: 4. This CDR3 spans 15 amino acids.

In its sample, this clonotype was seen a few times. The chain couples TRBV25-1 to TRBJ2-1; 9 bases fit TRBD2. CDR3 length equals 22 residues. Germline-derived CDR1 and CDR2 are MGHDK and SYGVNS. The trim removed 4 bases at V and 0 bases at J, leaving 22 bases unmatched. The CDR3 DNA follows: TGTGCCAGCAGTGTAACACGGCCTATAGCGGGAGTTTCATACAACTCCTACAATGAGCAGTTCTTC. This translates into CASSVTRPIAGVSYNSYNEQFF.

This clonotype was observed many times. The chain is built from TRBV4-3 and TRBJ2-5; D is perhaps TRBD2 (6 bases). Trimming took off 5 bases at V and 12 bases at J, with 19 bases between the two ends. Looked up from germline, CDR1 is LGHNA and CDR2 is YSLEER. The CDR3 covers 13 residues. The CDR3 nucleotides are TGCGCCAGCAGCACCGGGTTGTGGGGGACTGAGTACTTC. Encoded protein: CASSTGLWGTEYF.

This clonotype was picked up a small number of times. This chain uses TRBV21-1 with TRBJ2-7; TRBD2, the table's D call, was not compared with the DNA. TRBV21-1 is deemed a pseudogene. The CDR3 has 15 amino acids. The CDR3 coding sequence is TGTGCCAGCAGCACGAGGCGGGGCAGCGGGTACGAGCAGTACTTC. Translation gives CASSTRRGSGYEQYF.

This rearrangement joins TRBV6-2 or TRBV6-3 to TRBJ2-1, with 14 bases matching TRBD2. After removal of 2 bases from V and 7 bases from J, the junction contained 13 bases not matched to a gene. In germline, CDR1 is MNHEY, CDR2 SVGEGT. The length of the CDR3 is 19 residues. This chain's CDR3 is CASSYGGTSGRMYWNEQFF. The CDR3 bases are TGTGCCAGCAGTTACGGCGGGACTAGCGGGAGAATGTATTGGAATGAGCAGTTCTTC.

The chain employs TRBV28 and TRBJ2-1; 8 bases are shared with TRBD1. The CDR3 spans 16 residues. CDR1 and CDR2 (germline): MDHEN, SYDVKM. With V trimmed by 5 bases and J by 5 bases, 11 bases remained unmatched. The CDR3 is CASSPTTGTGHNEQFF. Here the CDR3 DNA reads TGTGCCAGCAGTCCGACGACCGGGACAGGCCACAATGAGCAGTTCTTC.

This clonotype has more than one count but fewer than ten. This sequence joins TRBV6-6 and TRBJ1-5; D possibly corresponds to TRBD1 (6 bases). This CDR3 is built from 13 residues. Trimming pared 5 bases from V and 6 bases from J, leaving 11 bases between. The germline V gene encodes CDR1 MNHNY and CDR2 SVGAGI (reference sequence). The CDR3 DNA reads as TGTGCCAGCAGTAGACAGGATCGTCAGCCCCAGCATTTT. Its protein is CASSRQDRQPQHF.

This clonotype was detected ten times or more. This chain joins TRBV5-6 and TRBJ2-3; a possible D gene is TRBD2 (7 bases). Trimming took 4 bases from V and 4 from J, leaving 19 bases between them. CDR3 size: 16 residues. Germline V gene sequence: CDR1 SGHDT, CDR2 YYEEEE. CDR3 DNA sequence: TGTGCCAGCAGCGTTTTTATGGGGGGGCTACCAGATACGCAGTATTTT. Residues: CASSVFMGGLPDTQYF. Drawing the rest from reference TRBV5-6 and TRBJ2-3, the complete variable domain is DAGVTQSPTHLIKTRGQQVTLRCSPKSGHDTVSWYQQALGQGPQFIFQYYEEEERQRGNFPDRFSGHQFPNYSSELNVNALLLGDSALYLCASSVFMGGLPDTQYFGPGTRLTVL.

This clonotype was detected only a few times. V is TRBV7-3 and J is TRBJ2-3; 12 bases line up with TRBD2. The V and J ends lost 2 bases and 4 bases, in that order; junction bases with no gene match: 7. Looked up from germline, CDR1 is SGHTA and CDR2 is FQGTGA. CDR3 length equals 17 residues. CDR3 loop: CASSLPTSGSPSDTQYF. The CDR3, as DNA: TGTGCCAGCAGCTTACCGACTAGCGGGAGTCCCTCAGATACGCAGTATTTT. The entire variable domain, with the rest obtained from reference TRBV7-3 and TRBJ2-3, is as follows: GAGVSQTPSNKVTEKGKYVELRCDPISGHTALYWYRQSLGQGPEFLIYFQGTGAADDSGLPNDRFFAVRPEGSVSTLKIQRTERGDSAVYLCASSLPTSGSPSDTQYFGPGTRLTVL.

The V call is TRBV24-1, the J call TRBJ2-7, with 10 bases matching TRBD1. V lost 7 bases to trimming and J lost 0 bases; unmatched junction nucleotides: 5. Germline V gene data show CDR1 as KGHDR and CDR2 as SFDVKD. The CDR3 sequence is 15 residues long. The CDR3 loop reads CATSPRDRGSYEQYF. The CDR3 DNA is TGTGCCACCAGCCCCAGGGACAGGGGCTCCTACGAGCAGTACTTC.

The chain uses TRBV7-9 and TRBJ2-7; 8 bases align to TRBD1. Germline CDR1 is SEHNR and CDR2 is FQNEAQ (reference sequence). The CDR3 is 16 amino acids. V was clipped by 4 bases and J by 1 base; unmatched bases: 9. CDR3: CASSSPVQGGSYEQYF. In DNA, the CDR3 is TGTGCCAGCAGCTCACCGGTACAGGGGGGATCCTACGAGCAGTACTTC.

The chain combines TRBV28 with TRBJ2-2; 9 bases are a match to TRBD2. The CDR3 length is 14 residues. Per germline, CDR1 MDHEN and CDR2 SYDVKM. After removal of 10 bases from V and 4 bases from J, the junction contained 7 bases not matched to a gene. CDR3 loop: CATHVAGVTGELFF. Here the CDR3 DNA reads TGTGCCACGCACGTAGCGGGAGTCACCGGGGAGCTGTTTTTT.

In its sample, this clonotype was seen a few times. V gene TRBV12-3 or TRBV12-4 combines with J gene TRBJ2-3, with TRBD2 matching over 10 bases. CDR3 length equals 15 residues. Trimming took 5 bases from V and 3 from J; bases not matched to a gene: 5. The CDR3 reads CASSEAGGWTDTQYF. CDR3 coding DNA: TGTGCCAGCAGTGAAGCGGGAGGGTGGACAGATACGCAGTATTTT.

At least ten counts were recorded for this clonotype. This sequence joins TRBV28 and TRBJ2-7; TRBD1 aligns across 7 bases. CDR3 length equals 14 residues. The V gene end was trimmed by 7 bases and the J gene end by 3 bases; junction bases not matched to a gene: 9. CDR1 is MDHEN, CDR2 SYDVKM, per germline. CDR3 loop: CASTGTVPLYEQYF. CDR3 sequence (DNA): TGTGCCAGCACAGGGACAGTCCCCCTCTACGAGCAGTACTTC. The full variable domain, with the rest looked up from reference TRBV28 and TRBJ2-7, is DVKVTQSSRYLVKRTGEKVFLECVQDMDHENMFWYRQDPGLGLRLIYFSYDVKMKEKGDIPEGYSVSREKKERFSLILESASTNQTSMYLCASTGTVPLYEQYFGPGTRLTVT.

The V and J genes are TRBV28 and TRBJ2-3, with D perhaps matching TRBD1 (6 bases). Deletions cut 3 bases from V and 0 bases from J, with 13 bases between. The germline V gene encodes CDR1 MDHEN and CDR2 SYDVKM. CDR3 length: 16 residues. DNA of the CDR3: TGTGCCAGCAGTTTTTACGGACAGAGCAGCACAGATACGCAGTATTTT. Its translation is CASSFYGQSSTDTQYF.

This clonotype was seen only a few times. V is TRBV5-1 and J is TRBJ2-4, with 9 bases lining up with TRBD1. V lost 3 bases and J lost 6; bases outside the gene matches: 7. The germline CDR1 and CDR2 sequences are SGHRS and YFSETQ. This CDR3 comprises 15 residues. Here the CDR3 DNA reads TGCGCCAGCAGCTGGTACGGGACAGGGCCAAACATTCAGTACTTC. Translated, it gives CASSWYGTGPNIQYF.

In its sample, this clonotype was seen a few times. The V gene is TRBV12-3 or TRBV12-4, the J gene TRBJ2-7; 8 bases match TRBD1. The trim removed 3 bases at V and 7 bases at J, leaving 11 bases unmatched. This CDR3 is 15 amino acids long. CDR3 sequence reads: CASSFEAGGLDEQYF. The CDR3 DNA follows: TGTGCCAGCAGTTTCGAGGCAGGGGGCTTAGATGAGCAGTACTTC.

The CDR3 is CASSELTGSNIQYF. The CDR3, as DNA: TGTGCCAGCAGTGAACTCACCGGGTCGAACATTCAGTACTTC. The chain has TRBV6-1 and TRBJ2-4; unclear D gene. Per the germline V gene, CDR1 is MNHNS and CDR2 is SASEGT. The ends were cut back, 2 bases at V and 7 bases at J, with 12 bases in the middle. The CDR3 consists of 14 residues.

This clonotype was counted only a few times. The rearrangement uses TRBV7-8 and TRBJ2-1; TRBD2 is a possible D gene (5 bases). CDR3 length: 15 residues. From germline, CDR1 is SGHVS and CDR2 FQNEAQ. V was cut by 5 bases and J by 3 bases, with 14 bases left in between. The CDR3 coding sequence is TGTGCCAGCAGCGAAAGAGGGAGCTTCTACAATGAGCAGTTCTTC. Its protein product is CASSERGSFYNEQFF.

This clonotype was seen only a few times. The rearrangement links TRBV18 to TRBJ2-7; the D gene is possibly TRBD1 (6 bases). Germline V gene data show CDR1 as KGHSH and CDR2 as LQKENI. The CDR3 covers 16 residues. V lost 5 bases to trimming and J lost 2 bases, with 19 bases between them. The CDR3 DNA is TGTGCCAGCTCAACCCCTGTACAGGACAGCCCCTACGAGCAGTACTTC. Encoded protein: CASSTPVQDSPYEQYF.

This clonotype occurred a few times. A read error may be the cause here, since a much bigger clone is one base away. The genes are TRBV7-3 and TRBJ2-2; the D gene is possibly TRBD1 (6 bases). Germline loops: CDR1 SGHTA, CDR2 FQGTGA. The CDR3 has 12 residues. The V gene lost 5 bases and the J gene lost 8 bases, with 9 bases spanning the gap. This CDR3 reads CASSLRGGELFF. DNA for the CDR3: TGTGCCAGCAGCCTCAGGGGAGGGGAGCTGTTTTTT.

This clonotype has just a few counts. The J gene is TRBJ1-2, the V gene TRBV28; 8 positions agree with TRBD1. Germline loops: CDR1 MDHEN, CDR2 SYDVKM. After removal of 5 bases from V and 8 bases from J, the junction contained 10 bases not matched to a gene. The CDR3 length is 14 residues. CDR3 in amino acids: CASSQTGTGAGYTF. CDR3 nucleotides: TGTGCCAGCAGTCAAACCGGGACAGGTGCCGGCTACACCTTC.